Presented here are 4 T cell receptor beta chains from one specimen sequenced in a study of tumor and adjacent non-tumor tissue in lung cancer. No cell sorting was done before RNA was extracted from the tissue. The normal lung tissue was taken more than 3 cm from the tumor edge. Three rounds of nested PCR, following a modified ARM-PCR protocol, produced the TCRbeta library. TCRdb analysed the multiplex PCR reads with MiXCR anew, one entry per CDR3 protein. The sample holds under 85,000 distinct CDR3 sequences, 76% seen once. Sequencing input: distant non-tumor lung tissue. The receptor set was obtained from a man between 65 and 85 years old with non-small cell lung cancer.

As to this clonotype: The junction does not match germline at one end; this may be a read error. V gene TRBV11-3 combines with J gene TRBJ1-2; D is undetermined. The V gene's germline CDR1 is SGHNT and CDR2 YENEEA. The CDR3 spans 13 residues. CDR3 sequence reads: CANSPRRSYSYTF. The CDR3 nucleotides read TGTGCCAACAGCCCGCGACGGAGCTATAGCTACACCTTC. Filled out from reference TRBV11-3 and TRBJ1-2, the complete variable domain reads EAGVVQSPRYKIIEKKQPVAFWCNPISGHNTLYWYLQNLGQGPELLIRYENEEAVDDSQLPKDRFSAERLKGVDSTLKIQPAELGDSAVYLCANSPRRSYSYTFGSGTRLTVV.

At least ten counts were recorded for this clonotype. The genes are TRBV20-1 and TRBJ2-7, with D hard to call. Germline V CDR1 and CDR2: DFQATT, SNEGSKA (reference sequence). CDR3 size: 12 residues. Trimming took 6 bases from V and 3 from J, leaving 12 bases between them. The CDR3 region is CSASRLNYEQYF. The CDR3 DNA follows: TGCAGTGCATCCAGATTGAACTACGAGCAGTACTTC.

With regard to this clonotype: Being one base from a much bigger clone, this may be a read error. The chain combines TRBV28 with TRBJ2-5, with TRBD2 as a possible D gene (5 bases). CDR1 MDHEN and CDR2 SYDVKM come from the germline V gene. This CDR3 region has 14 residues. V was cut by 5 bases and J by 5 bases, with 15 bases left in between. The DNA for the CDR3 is TGTGCCAGCAGTCTCCGGAGGCTCCATGAGACCCAGTACTTC. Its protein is CASSLRRLHETQYF.

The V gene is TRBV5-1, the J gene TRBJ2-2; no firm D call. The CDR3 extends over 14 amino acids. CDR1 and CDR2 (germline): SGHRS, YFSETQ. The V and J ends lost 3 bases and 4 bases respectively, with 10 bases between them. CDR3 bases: TGCGCCAGCAGCTCCGGACGGCTCACCGGGGAGCTGTTTTTT. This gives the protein CASSSGRLTGELFF.